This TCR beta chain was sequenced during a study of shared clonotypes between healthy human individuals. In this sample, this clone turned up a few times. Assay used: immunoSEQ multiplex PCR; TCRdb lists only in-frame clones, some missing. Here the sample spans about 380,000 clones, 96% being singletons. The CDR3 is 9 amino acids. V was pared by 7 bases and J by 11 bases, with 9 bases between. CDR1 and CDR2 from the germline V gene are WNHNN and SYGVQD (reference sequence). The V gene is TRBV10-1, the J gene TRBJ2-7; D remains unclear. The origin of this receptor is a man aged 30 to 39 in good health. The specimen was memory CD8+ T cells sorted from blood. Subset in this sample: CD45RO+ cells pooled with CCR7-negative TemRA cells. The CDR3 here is CASNRSKYF. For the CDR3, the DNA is TGCGCCAGCAACCGGTCTAAGTACTTC.